This T cell receptor beta chain emerged from a study of blood T cell repertoires in COVID-19. Study summary: Samples of COVID-19 (acute and convalescent) were obtained from the United States, Italy and Spain. Sources were T cells, B-cell-depleted T cells, or PBMCs; the material itself was cDNA or gDNA.

Method: immunoSEQ multiplex PCR; TCRdb's copy keeps in-frame clones and lacks some. The data contain 200,000 to 250,000 clones, around four fifths of them seen just once; the ten biggest clones take up roughly 1.9%. This clone was seen a few times. V lost 4 bases to trimming and J lost 1 base; unmatched junction nucleotides: 7. From germline, CDR1 is KGHSY and CDR2 FQNENV. This CDR3 spans 17 amino acids. Material: peripheral blood. V is TRBV16 and J is TRBJ2-2, with TRBD1 identical over 9 bases. This clonotype originated in a man aged 25-45 years who had recovered from COVID-19. CDR3 sequence (DNA): TGTGCCAGCAGCCCAACACAGGGGGCATTGAACACCGGGGAGCTGTTTTTT. Amino acid sequence: CASSPTQGALNTGELFF.